The 3 T cell receptor beta chains listed next were all sequenced from one sample in a study of T-cell reconstitution after alpha-beta-depleted transplantation in children. As it was prepared, the TCRbeta library received unique molecular identifiers. TCRdb reanalysed the PCR reads using MiXCR and keeps one entry per CDR3 protein. The sample has over 550,000 distinct CDR3 sequences, about 10% seen once; the top ten hold less than 5%. The material sequenced was PBMCs from the stem cell graft donor, taken from the stem cell graft. The receptors were gathered from a human donor who donated a stem cell graft to a child with acute myeloid leukemia.

This clonotype has only a few counts. The chain joins TRBV29-1 to TRBJ2-5; the match to TRBD2 covers 15 bases. This CDR3 is 16 amino acids long. Germline trimming cut 6 bases from V and 5 bases from J; bases unmatched to any gene: 10. Germline values: CDR1 SQVTM, CDR2 ANQGSEA. The DNA for the CDR3 is TGCAGCGTGAGGACTAGCGGGAGGGTGCAAGTGGAGACCCAGTACTTC. Translating it yields CSVRTSGRVQVETQYF.

This clonotype occurred many times. V and J are TRBV20-1 and TRBJ2-5; 9 bases match TRBD1. The CDR3 is 14 residues long. The V gene end was trimmed by 5 bases and the J gene end by 4 bases; junction bases not matched to a gene: 8. Germline V gene data show CDR1 as DFQATT and CDR2 as SNEGSKA (reference sequence). The CDR3 DNA reads as TGCAGTGCTCCGGACAGGGGAGTGGGAGAGACCCAGTACTTC. Translation gives CSAPDRGVGETQYF.

This clonotype appeared a few times. The chain employs TRBV18 and TRBJ2-7; D gene uncertain. Germline V gene data show CDR1 as KGHSH and CDR2 as LQKENI. This CDR3 spans 14 amino acids. The ends were cut back, 2 bases at V and 3 bases at J, with 11 bases in the middle. The CDR3 here is CASSPAPKGYEQYF. For the CDR3, the DNA is TGTGCCAGCTCACCAGCACCCAAGGGCTACGAGCAGTACTTC.